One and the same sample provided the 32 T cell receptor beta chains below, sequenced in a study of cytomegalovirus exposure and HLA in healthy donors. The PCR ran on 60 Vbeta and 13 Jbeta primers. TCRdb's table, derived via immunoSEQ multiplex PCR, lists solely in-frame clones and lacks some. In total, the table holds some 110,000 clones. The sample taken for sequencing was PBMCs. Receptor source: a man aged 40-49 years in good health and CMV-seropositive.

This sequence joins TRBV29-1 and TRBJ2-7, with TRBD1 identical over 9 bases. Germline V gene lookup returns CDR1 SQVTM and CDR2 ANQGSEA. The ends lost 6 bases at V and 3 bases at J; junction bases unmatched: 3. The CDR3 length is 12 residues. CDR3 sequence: CSVGTGLYEQYF. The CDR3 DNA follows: TGCAGCGTGGGGACAGGGCTCTACGAGCAGTACTTC.

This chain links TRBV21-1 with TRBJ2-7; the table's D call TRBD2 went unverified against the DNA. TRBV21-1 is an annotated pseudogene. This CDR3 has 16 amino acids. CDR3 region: CASSPIRAGGPVKQYF. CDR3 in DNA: TGTGCCAGCAGCCCGATCCGGGCGGGAGGGCCGGTGAAGCAGTACTTC.

CDR3 DNA: TGTGCCGGTACAGCCTCCTACGAGCAGTACTTC. Translation gives CAGTASYEQYF. This chain uses TRBV30 with TRBJ2-7, with D hard to call. CDR1 and CDR2 (germline): GTSNPN, SVGIG (reference sequence). This CDR3 comprises 11 residues. The germline V and J ends were trimmed by 8 bases and 0 bases, with 8 bases remaining between them.

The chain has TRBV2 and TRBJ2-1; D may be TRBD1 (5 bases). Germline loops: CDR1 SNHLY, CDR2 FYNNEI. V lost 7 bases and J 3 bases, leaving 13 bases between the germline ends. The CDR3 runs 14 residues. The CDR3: CASKVDTDYNEQFF. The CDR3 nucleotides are TGTGCCAGCAAAGTGGACACGGACTACAATGAGCAGTTCTTC.

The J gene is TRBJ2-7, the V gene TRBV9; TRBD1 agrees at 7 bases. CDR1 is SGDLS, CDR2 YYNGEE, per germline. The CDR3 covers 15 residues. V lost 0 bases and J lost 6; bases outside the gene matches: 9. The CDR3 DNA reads TGTGCCAGCAGCGTAGGAGACAGGGATATCTCCGAGCAGTACTTC. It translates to CASSVGDRDISEQYF.

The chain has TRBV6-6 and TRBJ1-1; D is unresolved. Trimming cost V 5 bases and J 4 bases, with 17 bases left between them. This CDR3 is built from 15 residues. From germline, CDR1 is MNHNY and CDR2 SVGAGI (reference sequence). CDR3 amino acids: CASSDPPVGLTEAFF. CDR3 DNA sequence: TGTGCCAGCAGTGACCCACCTGTGGGCCTCACTGAAGCTTTCTTT.

The CDR3 protein is CATSRDRGNQPQHF. DNA for the CDR3: TGTGCCACCAGCAGAGATCGGGGCAATCAGCCCCAGCATTTT. This chain connects TRBV15 to TRBJ1-5; D is ambiguous. The CDR3 spans 14 residues. Germline loops: CDR1 LNHNV, CDR2 YYDKDF (reference sequence). The V end was cut by 0 bases, the J end by 2 bases, with 5 bases between.

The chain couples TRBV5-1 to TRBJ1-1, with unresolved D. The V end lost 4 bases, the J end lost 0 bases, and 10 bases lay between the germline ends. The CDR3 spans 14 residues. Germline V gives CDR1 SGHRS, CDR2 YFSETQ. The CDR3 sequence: CASSPGLMNTEAFF. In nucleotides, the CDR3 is TGCGCCAGCAGCCCGGGTCTTATGAACACTGAAGCTTTCTTT.

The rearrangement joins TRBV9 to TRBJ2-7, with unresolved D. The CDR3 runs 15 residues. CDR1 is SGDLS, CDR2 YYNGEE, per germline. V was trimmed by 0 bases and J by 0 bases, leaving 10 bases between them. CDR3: CASSVGWRSSYEQYF. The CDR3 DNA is TGTGCCAGCAGCGTAGGTTGGCGGAGCTCCTACGAGCAGTACTTC.

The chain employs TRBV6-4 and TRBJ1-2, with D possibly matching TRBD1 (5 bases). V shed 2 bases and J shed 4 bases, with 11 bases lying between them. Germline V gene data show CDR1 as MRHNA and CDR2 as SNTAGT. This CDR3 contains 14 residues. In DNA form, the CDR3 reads TGTGCCAGCAGTGACACGGGACTCATCTATGGCTACACCTTC. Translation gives CASSDTGLIYGYTF.

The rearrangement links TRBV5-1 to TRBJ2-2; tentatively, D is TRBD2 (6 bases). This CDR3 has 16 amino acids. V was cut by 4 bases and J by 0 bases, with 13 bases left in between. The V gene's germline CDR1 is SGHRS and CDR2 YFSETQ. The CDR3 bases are TGCGCCAGCAGCCTGGGTGGCGGGACGAACACCGGGGAGCTGTTTTTT. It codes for CASSLGGGTNTGELFF. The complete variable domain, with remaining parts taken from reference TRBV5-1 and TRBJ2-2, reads KAGVTQTPRYLIKTRGQQVTLSCSPISGHRSVSWYQQTPGQGLQFLFEYFSETQRNKGNFPGRFSGRQFSNSRSEMNVSTLELGDSALYLCASSLGGGTNTGELFFGEGSRLTVL.

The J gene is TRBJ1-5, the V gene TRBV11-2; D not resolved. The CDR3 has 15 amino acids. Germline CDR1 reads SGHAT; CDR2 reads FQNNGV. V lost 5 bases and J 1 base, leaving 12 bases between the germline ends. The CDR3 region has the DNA TGTGCCAGCAGCCTACTGAGCGGGAGCAATCAGCCCCAGCATTTT. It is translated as CASSLLSGSNQPQHF.

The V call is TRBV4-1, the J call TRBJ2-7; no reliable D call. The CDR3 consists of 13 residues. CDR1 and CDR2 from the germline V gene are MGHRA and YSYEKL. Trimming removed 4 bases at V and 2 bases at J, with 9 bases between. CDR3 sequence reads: CASSPDIAYEQYF. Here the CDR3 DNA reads TGCGCCAGCAGCCCAGACATAGCCTACGAGCAGTACTTC.

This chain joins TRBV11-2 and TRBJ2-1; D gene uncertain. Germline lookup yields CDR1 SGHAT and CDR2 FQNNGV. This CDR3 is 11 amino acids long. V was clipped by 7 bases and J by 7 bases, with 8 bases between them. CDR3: CASTLSNEQFF. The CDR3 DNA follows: TGTGCCAGCACCCTTTCGAATGAGCAGTTCTTC.

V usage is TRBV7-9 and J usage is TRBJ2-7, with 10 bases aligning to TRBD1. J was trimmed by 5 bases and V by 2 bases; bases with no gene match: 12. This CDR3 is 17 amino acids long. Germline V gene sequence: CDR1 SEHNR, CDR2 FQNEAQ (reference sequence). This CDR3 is CASSLRGHGTGVDEQYF. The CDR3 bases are TGTGCCAGCAGCTTACGCGGACATGGGACAGGGGTGGACGAGCAGTACTTC.

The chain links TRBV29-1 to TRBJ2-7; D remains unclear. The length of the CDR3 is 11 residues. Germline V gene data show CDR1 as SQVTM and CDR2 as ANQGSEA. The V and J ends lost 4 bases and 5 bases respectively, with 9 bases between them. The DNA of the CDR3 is TGCAGCGTTGGTTACTATGACGAGCAGTACTTC. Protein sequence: CSVGYYDEQYF.

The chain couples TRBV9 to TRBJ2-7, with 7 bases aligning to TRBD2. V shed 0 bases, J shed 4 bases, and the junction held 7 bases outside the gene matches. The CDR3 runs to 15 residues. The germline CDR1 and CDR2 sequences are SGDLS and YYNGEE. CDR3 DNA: TGTGCCAGCAGCGTAGGACTAGCTTCTCTTTACGAGCAGTACTTC. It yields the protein CASSVGLASLYEQYF. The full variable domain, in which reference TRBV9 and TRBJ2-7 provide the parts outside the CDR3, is DSGVTQTPKHLITATGQRVTLRCSPRSGDLSVYWYQQSLDQGLQFLIQYYNGEERAKGNILERFSAQQFPDLHSELNLSSLELGDSALYFCASSVGLASLYEQYFGPGTRLTVT.

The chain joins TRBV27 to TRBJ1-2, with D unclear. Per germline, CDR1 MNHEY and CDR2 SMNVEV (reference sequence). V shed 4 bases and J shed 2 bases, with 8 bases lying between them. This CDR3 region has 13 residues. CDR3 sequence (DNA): TGTGCCAGCAGTTCTACAGTAAACTATGGCTACACCTTC. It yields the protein CASSSTVNYGYTF.

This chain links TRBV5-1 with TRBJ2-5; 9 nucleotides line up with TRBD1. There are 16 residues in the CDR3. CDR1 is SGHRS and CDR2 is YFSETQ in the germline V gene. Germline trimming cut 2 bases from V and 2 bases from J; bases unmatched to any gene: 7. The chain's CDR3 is CASSFTGQGQQETQYF. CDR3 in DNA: TGCGCCAGCAGCTTTACCGGACAGGGGCAACAAGAGACCCAGTACTTC.

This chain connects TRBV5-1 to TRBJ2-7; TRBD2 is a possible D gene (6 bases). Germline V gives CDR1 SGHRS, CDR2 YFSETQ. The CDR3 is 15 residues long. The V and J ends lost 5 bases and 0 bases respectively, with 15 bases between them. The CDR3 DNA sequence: TGCGCCAGCAGACCGGAAGCGGGTATCTCCTACGAGCAGTACTTC. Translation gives CASRPEAGISYEQYF.

CDR3 coding DNA: TGCGCCAGCAGCATGCCACAGGACAGTGAAGCTTTCTTT. Translation: CASSMPQDSEAFF. The chain carries TRBV5-1 and TRBJ1-1, with D possibly matching TRBD1 (6 bases). Deletions cut 4 bases from V and 7 bases from J, with 14 bases between. The CDR3 is 13 amino acids. Germline CDR1 reads SGHRS; CDR2 reads YFSETQ.

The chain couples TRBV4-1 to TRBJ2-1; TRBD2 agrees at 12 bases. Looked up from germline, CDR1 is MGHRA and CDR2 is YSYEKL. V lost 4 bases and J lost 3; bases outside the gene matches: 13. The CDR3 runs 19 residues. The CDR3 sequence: CASSPRGPSTSGSYNEQFF. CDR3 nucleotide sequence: TGCGCCAGCAGCCCCAGGGGCCCCTCGACTAGCGGGAGCTACAATGAGCAGTTCTTC.

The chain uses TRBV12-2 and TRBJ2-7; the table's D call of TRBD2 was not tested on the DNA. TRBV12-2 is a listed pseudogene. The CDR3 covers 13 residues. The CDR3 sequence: CASRMTCAVKQYF. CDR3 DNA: TGTGCAAGTCGGATGACTTGCGCCGTTAAGCAGTACTTC.

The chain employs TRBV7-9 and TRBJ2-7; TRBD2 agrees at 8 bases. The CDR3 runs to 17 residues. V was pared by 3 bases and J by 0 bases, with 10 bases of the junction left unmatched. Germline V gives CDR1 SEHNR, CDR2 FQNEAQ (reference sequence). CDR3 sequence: CASSFSQTSGFSYEQYF. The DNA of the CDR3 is TGTGCCAGCAGCTTCTCCCAAACTAGCGGATTCTCCTACGAGCAGTACTTC.

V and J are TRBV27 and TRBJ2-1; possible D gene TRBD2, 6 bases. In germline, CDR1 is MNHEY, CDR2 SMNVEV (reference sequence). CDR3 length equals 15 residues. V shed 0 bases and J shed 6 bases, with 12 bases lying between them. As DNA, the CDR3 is TGTGCCAGCAGTTTATCCACCGGAGGGTTCAATGAGCAGTTCTTC. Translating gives CASSLSTGGFNEQFF.

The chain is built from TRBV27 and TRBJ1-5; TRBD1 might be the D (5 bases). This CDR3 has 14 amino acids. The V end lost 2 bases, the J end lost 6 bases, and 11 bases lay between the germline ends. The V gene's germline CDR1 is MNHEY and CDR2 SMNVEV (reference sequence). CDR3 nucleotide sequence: TGTGCCAGCAGTTTAAGACAAGGGGTTCAGCCCCAGCATTTT. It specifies CASSLRQGVQPQHF.

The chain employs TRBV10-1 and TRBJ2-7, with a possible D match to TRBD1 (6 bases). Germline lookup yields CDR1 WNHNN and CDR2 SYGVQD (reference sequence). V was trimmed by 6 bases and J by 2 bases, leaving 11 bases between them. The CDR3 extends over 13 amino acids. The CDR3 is CASRLDRPYEQYF. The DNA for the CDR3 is TGCGCCAGCAGACTCGACAGGCCCTACGAGCAGTACTTC.

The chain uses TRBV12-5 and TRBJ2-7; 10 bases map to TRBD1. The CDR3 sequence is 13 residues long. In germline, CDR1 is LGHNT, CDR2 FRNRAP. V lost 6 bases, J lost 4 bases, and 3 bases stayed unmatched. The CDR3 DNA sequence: TGTGCTAGTGGCCGGGACAGGGGTTACGAGCAGTACTTC. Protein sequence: CASGRDRGYEQYF.

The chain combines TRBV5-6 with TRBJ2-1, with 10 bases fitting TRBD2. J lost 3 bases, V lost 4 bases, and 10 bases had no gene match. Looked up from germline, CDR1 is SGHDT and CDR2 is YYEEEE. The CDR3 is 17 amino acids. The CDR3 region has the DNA TGTGCCAGCAGCACCGGGACTAGCGCATACTACTACAATGAGCAGTTCTTC. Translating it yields CASSTGTSAYYYNEQFF.

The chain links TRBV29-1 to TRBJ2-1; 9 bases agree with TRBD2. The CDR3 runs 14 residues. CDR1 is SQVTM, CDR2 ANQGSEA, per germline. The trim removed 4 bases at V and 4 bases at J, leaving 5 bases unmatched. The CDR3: CSVVAGVSYNEQFF. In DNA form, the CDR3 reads TGCAGCGTTGTAGCGGGAGTTTCGTACAATGAGCAGTTCTTC.

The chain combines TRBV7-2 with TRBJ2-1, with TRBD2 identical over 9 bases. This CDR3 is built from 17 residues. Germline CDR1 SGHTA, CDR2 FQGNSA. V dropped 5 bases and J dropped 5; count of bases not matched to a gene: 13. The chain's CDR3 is CASSKGGGRATNNEQFF. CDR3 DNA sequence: TGTGCCAGCAGCAAAGGTGGCGGGAGGGCCACCAACAATGAGCAGTTCTTC. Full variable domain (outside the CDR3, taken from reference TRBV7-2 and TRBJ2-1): GAGVSQSPSNKVTEKGKDVELRCDPISGHTALYWYRQSLGQGLEFLIYFQGNSAPDKSGLPSDRFSAERTGGSVSTLTIQRTQQEDSAVYLCASSKGGGRATNNEQFFGPGTRLTVL.

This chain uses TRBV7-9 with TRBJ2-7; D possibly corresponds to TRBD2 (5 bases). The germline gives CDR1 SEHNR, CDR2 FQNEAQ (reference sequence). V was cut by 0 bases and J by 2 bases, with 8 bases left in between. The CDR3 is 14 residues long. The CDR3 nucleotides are TGTGCCAGCAGCTTAGCGGGAGCTGCCTACGAGCAGTACTTC. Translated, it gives CASSLAGAAYEQYF.